This T cell receptor beta chain was found in a study of cytomegalovirus exposure and HLA in healthy donors. Researchers ran the PCR with 60 Vbeta and 13 Jbeta primers. Sequenced by immunoSEQ multiplex PCR; TCRdb stores in-frame clones only, minus some. The sample comprises approximately 130,000 clones, more than 80% of which are singletons, and around 6.4% rests with the top ten. The CDR3 spans 16 residues. Looked up from germline, CDR1 is MDHEN and CDR2 is SYDVKM. Trimming removed 4 bases from V and 6 bases from J; junction bases left unmatched: 7. Material: PBMCs. This clonotype was obtained from a woman aged 40-49 years in good health and CMV-seropositive. The chain links TRBV28 to TRBJ1-4; 11 bases agree with TRBD1. The CDR3 DNA reads TGTGCCAGCAGTTCCCCGGACAGGGGGCAGCATGAAAAACTGTTTTTT. Its protein is CASSSPDRGQHEKLFF.